Reported below is one T cell receptor beta chain. Its antigen is undetermined. The germline V gene has CDR1 MGHRA and CDR2 YSYEKL. The CDR3 consists of 14 residues. TCRdb re-called the 5' RACE reads, yielding one record per CDR3 amino acid sequence without DNA. Its clone listing holds around 14,000 distinct CDR3 sequences. The entry originates in a study of T cells expressing NK-cell markers. Study-wide points: Topping the CD3+CD56-NKG2C+ fraction as well were these clonotypes, in several donors.

The genes are TRBV4-1 and TRBJ1-2. The sequenced sample consisted of blood T cells: a sorted CD56 or NKG2C T cell subset, CD4+ or CD8+ T cells, or bulk PBMC T cells (not recorded which). This receptor was taken from a man between 18 and 69 years old in good health. Here the CDR3 reads CASSPAGRNYGYTF.